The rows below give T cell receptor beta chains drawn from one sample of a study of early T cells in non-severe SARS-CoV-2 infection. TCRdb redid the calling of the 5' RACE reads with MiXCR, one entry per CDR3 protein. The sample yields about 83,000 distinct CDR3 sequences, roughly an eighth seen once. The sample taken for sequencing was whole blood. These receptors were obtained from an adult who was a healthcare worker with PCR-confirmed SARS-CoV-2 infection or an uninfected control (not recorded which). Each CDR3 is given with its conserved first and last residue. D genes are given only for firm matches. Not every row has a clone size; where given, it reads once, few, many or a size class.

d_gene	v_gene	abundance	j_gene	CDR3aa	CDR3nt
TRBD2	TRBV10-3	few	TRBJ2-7	CAISESSGNYRNYEQYF	TGTGCCATCAGTGAGTCGAGCGGGAATTACCGAAACTACGAGCAGTACTTC
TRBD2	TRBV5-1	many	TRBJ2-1	CASSPPGLAGGNEQFF	TGCGCCAGCAGCCCACCGGGACTAGCGGGGGGAAATGAGCAGTTCTTC
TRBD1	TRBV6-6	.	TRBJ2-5	CASTRSRGPSVETQYF	TGTGCCAGCACCAGAAGCAGGGGGCCGTCGGTTGAGACCCAGTACTTC
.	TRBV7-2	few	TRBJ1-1	CASSATVNTEAFF	TGTGCCAGCAGCGCGACGGTTAACACTGAAGCTTTCTTT
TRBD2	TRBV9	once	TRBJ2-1	CASSVAGAYNEQFF	TGTGCCAGCAGCGTTGCGGGGGCCTACAATGAGCAGTTCTTC
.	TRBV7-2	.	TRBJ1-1	CASHRHPNTEAFF	TGTGCCAGCCATCGGCACCCAAACACTGAAGCTTTCTTT
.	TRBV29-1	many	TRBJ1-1	CSAMDPDVGEAFF	TGCAGCGCCATGGACCCGGACGTCGGTGAGGCTTTCTTT
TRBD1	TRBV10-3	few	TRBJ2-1	CAISRDRGPNNEQFF	TGTGCCATCAGTAGAGACAGGGGGCCCAACAATGAGCAGTTCTTC
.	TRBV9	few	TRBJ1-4	CASSVEGSGEKLFF	TGTGCCAGCAGCGTAGAAGGGTCGGGTGAAAAACTGTTTTTT
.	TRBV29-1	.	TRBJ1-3	CSVPASSGNTIYF	TGCAGCGTTCCGGCTAGCTCTGGAAACACCATATATTTT
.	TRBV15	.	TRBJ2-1	CATSRDPVDRDQFF	TGTGCCACCAGCAGAGATCCCGTTGACAGAGACCAGTTCTTC
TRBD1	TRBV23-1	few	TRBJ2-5	CASTQSGDRDYEETQYF	TGCGCCAGCACCCAATCGGGGGACAGGGACTATGAAGAGACCCAGTACTTC
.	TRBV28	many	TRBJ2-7	CASSDNRRGITYEQYF	TGTGCCAGCAGCGATAATCGCAGGGGTATTACCTACGAGCAGTACTTC
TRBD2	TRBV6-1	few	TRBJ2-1	CASRPLRGGGDEQFF	TGTGCCAGCAGGCCGCTACGCGGGGGGGGAGATGAGCAGTTCTTC
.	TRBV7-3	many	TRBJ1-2	CASSLRDNYGYTF	TGTGCCAGCAGCCTCAGGGACAACTATGGCTACACCTTC
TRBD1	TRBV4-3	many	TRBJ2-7	CASSLQGYEQYF	TGCGCCAGCAGCCTACAGGGGTACGAGCAGTACTTC
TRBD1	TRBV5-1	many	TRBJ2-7	CASSSRGQGTYEQYF	TGCGCCAGCAGCAGCCGGGGACAGGGGACCTACGAGCAGTACTTC
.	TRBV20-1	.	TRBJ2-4	CSAIDTPAKNIQYF	TGCAGTGCCATTGACACTCCCGCCAAAAACATTCAGTACTTC
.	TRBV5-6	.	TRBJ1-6	CASSLDADLSPLHF	TGTGCCAGCAGCTTGGATGCGGACTTATCACCCCTCCACTTT
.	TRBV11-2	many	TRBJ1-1	CASVPTGDEAFF	TGTGCCAGCGTTCCTACAGGCGATGAAGCTTTCTTT
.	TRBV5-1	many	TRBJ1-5	CASSFEGDQPQHF	TGCGCCAGCAGCTTTGAGGGCGATCAGCCCCAGCATTTT
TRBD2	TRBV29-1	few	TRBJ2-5	CSVVIAGPPVETQYF	TGCAGCGTTGTCATAGCGGGGCCACCGGTGGAGACCCAGTACTTC
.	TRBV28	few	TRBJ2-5	CASSFIGSGKTQYF	TGTGCCAGCAGTTTTATCGGGTCGGGGAAGACCCAGTACTTC
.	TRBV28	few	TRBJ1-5	CASSLYWGDNSNQPQHF	TGTGCCAGCAGTTTATATTGGGGGGACAATAGCAATCAGCCCCAGCATTTT
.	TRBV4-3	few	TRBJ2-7	CASSQEIGQNYEQYF	TGCGCCAGCAGCCAAGAGATAGGCCAGAACTACGAGCAGTACTTC
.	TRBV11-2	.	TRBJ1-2	CASSLVVNYGYTF	TGTGCCAGCAGCTTAGTTGTGAACTATGGCTACACCTTC
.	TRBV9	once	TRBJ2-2	CASSGAAANTGELFF	TGTGCCAGCAGCGGGGCAGCGGCGAACACCGGGGAGCTGTTTTTT
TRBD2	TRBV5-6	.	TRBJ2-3	CASRWGSGATDTQYF	TGTGCCAGCAGATGGGGTAGCGGGGCAACAGATACGCAGTATTTT
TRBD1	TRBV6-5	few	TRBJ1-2	CASSQGVGYTF	TGTGCCAGCAGTCAGGGGGTTGGCTACACCTTC
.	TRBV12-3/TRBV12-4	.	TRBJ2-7	CASSSTGLTYEQYF	TGTGCCAGCAGTTCCACAGGCCTGACCTACGAGCAGTACTTC
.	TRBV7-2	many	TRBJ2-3	CASSLGIGAGTDTQYF	TGTGCCAGCAGCTTAGGAATAGGGGCCGGCACAGATACGCAGTATTTT
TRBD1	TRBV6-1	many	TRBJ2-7	CASSEAQGDYEQYF	TGTGCCAGCAGTGAAGCGCAGGGGGACTACGAGCAGTACTTC
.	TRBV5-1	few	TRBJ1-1	CASSRAGNTEAFF	TGCGCCAGCAGCCGGGCTGGGAACACTGAAGCTTTCTTT
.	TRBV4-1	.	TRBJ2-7	CASSLDRDSSYEQYF	TGCGCCAGCAGCCTCGACCGGGACTCCTCCTACGAGCAGTACTTC
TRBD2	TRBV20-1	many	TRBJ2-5	CSARVRAGTKETQYF	TGCAGTGCTAGAGTCCGAGCGGGAACAAAAGAGACCCAGTACTTC
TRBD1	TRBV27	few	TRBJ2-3	CASSFPPGQGADTQYF	TGTGCCAGCAGTTTCCCTCCGGGACAGGGGGCAGATACGCAGTATTTT
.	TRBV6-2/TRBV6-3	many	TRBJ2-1	CASTGGNYNEQFF	TGTGCCAGTACAGGAGGGAACTACAATGAGCAGTTCTTC
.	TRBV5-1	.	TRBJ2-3	CASSSSGITDTQYF	TGCGCCAGCAGTTCTTCCGGGATCACAGATACGCAGTATTTT
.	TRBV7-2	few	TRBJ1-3	CASSLEVGGNTIYF	TGTGCCAGCAGCTTAGAAGTAGGAGGAAACACCATATATTTT
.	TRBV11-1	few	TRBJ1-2	CASSGRVGNGYTF	TGTGCCAGCAGCGGCAGGGTCGGGAATGGCTACACCTTC
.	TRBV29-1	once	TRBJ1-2	CSVVGNGYTF	TGCAGCGTTGTTGGGAATGGCTACACCTTC
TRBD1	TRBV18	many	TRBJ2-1	CASSPTTGTGNPFSYNEQFF	TGTGCCAGCTCACCGACTACCGGGACAGGAAACCCGTTTTCTTACAATGAGCAGTTCTTC
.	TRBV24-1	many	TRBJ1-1	CATSTENTEAFF	TGTGCCACCAGTACCGAGAACACTGAAGCTTTCTTT
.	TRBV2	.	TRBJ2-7	CASSSTVTYEQYF	TGTGCCAGCAGTTCGACAGTTACCTACGAGCAGTACTTC
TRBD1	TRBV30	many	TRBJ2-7	CAWGKGQGYEQYF	TGTGCCTGGGGAAAGGGACAGGGGTACGAGCAGTACTTC
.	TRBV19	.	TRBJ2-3	CASTLTGPRTDTQYF	TGTGCCAGTACCCTGACAGGACCCCGCACAGATACGCAGTATTTT
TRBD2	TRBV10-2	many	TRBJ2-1	CASRVSGGATYNEQFF	TGCGCCAGCAGGGTTAGCGGGGGGGCTACCTACAATGAGCAGTTCTTC
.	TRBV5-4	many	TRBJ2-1	CASSTRVGEQFF	TGTGCCAGCAGCACCAGGGTTGGTGAGCAGTTCTTC
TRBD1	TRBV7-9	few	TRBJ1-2	CASTTGGYGYTF	TGTGCCAGCACCACAGGGGGGTATGGCTACACCTTC
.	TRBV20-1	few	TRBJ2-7	CSARGGLRTYEQYF	TGCAGTGCTAGGGGCGGTCTTAGGACCTACGAGCAGTACTTC
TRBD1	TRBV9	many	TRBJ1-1	CASSLLGQGTEAFF	TGTGCCAGCAGCCTGCTCGGACAGGGTACTGAAGCTTTCTTT
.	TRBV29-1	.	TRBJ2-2	CSVEIPINTGELFF	TGCAGCGTTGAAATCCCCATAAACACCGGGGAGCTGTTTTTT
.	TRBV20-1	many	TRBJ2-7	CSANRADLTGEQYF	TGCAGTGCCAACCGGGCCGACCTGACGGGCGAGCAGTACTTC
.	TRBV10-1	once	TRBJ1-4	CASSGGGKLFF	TGCGCCAGCAGTGGTGGAGGGAAACTGTTTTTT
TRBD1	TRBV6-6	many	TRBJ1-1	CASSQNRDREAFF	TGTGCCAGCAGCCAAAATCGGGACAGGGAAGCTTTCTTT